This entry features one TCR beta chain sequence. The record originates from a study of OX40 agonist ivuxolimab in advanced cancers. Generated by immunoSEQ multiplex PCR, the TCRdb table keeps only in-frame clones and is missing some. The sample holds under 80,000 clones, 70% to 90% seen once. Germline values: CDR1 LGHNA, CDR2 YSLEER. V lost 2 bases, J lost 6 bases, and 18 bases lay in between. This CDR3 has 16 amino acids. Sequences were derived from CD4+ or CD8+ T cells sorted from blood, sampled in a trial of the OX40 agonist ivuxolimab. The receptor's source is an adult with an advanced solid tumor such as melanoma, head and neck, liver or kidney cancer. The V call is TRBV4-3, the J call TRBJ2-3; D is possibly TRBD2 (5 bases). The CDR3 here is CASSQHYTWWRDTQYF. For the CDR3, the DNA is TGCGCCAGCAGCCAACACTACACATGGTGGAGGGATACGCAGTATTTT.